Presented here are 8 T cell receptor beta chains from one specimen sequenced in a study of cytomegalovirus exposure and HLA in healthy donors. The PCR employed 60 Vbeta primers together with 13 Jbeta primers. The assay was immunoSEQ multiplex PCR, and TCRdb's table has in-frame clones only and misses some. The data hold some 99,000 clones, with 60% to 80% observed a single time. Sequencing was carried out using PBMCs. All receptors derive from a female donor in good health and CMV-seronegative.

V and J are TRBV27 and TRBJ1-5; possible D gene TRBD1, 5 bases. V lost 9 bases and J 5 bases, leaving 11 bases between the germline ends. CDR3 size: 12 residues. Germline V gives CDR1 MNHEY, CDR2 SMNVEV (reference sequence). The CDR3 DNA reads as TGTGCCAGTCAGGGACTCGATCAGCCCCAGCATTTT. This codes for CASQGLDQPQHF.

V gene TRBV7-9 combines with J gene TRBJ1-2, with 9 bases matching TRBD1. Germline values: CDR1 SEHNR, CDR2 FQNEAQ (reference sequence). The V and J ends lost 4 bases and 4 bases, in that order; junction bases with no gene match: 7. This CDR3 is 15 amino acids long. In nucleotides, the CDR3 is TGTGCCAGCAGCTCTACAGGGGGCGAAGGCTATGGCTACACCTTC. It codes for CASSSTGGEGYGYTF.

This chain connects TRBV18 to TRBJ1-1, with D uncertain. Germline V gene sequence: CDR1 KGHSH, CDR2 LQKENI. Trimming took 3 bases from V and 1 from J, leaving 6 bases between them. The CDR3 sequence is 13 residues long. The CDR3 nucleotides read TGTGCCAGCTCACCGGCGGCGAACACTGAAGCTTTCTTT. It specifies CASSPAANTEAFF.

The CDR3 loop reads CAWNRNSNTGELFF. In DNA form, the CDR3 reads TGTGCCTGGAACAGGAATTCGAACACCGGGGAGCTGTTTTTT. The chain uses TRBV30 and TRBJ2-2; the D gene is possibly TRBD1 (5 bases). CDR1 is GTSNPN and CDR2 is SVGIG in the germline V gene (reference sequence). Deletions cut 4 bases from V and 0 bases from J, with 9 bases between. There are 14 residues in the CDR3.

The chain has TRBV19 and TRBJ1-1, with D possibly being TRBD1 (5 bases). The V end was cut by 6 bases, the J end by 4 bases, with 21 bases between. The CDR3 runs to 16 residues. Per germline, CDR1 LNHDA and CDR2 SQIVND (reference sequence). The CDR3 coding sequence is TGTGCCAGTAGCCGAGCGGGACGGGCTACCGCCACTGAAGCTTTCTTT. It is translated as CASSRAGRATATEAFF.

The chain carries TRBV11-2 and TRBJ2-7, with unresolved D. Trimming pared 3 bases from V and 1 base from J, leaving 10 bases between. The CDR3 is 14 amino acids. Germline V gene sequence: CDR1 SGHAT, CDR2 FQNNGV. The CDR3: CASSLGLSSYEQYF. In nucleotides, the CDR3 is TGTGCCAGCAGCTTGGGCCTGTCTTCCTACGAGCAGTACTTC.

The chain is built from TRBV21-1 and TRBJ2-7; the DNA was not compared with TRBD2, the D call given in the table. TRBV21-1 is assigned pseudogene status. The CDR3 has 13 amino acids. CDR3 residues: CASWGSGKYEQYF. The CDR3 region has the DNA TGTGCCAGCTGGGGTAGCGGGAAATACGAGCAGTACTTC.

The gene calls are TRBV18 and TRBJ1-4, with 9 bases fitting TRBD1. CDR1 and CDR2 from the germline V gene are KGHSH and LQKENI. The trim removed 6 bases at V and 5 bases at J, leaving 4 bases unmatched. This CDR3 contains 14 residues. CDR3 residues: CASSLGQGNEKLFF. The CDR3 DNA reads TGTGCCAGCTCCCTTGGACAGGGGAATGAAAAACTGTTTTTT. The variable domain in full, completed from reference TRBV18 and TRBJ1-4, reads NAGVMQNPRHLVRRRGQEARLRCSPMKGHSHVYWYRQLPEEGLKFMVYLQKENIIDESGMPKERFSAEFPKEGPSILRIQQVVRGDSAAYFCASSLGQGNEKLFFGSGTQLSVL.